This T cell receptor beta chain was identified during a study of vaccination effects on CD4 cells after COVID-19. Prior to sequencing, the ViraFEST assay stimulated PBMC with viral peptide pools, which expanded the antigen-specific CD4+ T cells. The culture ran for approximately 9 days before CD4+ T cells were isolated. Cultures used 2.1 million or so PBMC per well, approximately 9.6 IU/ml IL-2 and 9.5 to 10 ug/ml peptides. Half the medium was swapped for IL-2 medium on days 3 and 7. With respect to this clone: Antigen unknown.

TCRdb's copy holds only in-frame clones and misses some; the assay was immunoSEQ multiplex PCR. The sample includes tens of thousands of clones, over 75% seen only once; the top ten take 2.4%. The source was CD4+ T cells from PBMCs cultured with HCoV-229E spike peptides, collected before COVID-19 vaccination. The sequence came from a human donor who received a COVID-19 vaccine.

The CDR3: CASSRLPGQGFMGGNQPQHF. The CDR3 DNA is TGTGCCAGCAGCCGACTACCGGGACAGGGGTTTATGGGGGGCAATCAGCCCCAGCATTTT. J is TRBJ1-5 and V is TRBV2; 10 nucleotides agree with TRBD1. Per the germline V gene, CDR1 is SNHLY and CDR2 is FYNNEI. The CDR3 is 20 residues long. J gave up 2 bases and V 6 bases, and 19 bases lay outside the gene matches. The variable domain in full, completed from reference TRBV2 and TRBJ1-5, reads EPEVTQTPSHQVTQMGQEVILRCVPISNHLYFYWYRQILGQKVEFLVSFYNNEISEKSEIFDDQFSVERPDGSNFTLKIRSTKLEDSAMYFCASSRLPGQGFMGGNQPQHFGDGTRLSIL.